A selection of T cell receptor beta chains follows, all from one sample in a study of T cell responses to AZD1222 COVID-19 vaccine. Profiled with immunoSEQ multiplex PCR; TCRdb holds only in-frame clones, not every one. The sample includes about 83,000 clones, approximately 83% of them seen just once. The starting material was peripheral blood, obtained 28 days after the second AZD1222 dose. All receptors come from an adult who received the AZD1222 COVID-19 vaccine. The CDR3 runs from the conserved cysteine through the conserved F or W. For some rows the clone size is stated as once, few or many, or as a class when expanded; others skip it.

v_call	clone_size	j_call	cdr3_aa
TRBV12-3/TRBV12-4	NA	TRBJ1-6	CASSFGSPLHF
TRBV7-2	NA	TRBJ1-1	CASSFAFMNTEAFF
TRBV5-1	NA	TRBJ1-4	CASTPLGGGEKLFF
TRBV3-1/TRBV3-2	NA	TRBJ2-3	CASSHGAGGGADTQYF
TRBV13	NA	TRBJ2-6	CASSFYRSGANVLTF
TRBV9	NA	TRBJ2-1	CASSVGLAGAAGYNEQFF
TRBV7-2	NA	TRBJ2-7	CASRQDPVSSYEQYF
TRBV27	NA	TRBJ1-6	CASSLYRNSPLHF
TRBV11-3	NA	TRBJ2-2	CADMPVRQGSRAGELFF
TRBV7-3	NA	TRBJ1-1	CASSLAENTEAFF
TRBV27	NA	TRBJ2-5	CASSHQETQYF
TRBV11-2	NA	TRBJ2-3	CASSVRTDTQYF
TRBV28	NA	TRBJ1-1	CASSSGEGAITEAFF
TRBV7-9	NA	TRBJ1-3	CASSLGGPYSGNTIYF
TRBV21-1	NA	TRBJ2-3	CASSIFSTRTEGGNDTQYF
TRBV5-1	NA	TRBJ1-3	CASSLEGTASSGNTIYF
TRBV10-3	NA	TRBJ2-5	CAIRDSTSGGQETQYF
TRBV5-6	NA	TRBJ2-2	CASSVTGLGELFF
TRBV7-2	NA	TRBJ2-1	CASSLGSLGETYNEQFF
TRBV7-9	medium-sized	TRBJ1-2	CASSLSAAGESGYTF
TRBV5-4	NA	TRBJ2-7	CASSLTGTHEQYF
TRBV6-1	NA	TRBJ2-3	CASSELRTIEADTQYF
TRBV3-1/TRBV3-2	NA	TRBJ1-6	CASSPSEFNSPLHF
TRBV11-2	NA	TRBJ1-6	CASSFESSYNSPLHF